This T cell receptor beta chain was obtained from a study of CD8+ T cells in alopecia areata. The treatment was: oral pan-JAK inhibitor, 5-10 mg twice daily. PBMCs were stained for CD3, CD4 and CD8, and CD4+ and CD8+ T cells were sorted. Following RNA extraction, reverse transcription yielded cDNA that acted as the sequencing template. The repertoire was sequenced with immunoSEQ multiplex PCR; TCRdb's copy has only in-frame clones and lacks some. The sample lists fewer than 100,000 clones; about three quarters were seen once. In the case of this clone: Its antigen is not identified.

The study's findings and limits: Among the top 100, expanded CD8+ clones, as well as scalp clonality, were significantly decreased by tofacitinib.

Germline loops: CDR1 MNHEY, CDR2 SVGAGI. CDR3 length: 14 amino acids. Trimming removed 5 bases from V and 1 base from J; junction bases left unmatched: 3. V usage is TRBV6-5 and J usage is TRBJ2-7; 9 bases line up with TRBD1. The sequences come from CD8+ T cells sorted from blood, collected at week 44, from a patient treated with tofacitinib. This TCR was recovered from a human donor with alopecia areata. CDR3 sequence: CASSTTGGSYEQYF. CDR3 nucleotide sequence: TGTGCCAGCAGTACGACAGGGGGATCCTACGAGCAGTACTTC.